Only a few counts were recorded for the clone carrying this TCR beta chain. Its specificity is not known. The data belong to a study of identical twins. General study results and limits: Interpretation of the results relied on cross-sectional statistical analysis and not on following the same donors.

The CDR3 loop spans 13 amino acids. Per germline, CDR1 SGDLS and CDR2 YYNGEE. The V and J ends lost 0 bases and 5 bases respectively, with 5 bases between them. TCRdb ran MiXCR on the 5' RACE reads and lists one entry per CDR3 protein. This sample has under 800,000 distinct CDR3 sequences; approximately 21% occur once, and the top ten carry approximately 4.5%. These data were also filed under a second study, of T cells expressing NK-cell markers. This second study notes: Underlying the TCR beta repertoires were sorted CD3+CD56+NKG2C+, CD3+CD56+NKG2C- and CD3+CD56-NKG2C+ T cells. Restriction of sorting to alpha-beta TCR T cells was accomplished in several experiments using an anti-gamma-delta TCR antibody. These same clonotypes (in several donors) also led the CD3+CD56-NKG2C+ fraction.

This TCR derives from a woman aged 18-29 years in good health. This chain joins TRBV9 and TRBJ2-2; D unclear. Material for sequencing was PBMCs. The CDR3 loop reads CASSVVQTGELFF. The CDR3 DNA reads as TGTGCCAGCAGCGTAGTGCAGACCGGGGAGCTGTTTTTT.